Listed here are 6 T cell receptor beta chains from one sample, sequenced in a study of T cell repertoires in cytomegalovirus infection. These receptors lack a known antigen. MiXCR was run by TCRdb on the reads, yielding one entry per CDR3 protein. Among about 500,000 distinct CDR3 sequences listed, about 33% were seen once. The source was cultured PBMCs, collected from culture after CMV antigen stimulation. Source of these receptors: a human donor in good health (CMV status not recorded). Some clones in this sample may be carry-over from other donors' samples.

This clonotype turned up a few times. The J gene is TRBJ2-5, the V gene TRBV7-9; no firm D call. Trimming shortened V by 4 bases and J by 4 bases, and 13 bases separated the two germline ends. In germline, CDR1 is SEHNR, CDR2 FQNEAQ (reference sequence). CDR3 length equals 14 residues. This CDR3 is CASSSRRNGETQYF. The CDR3, as DNA: TGTGCCAGCAGCTCACGCAGGAATGGAGAGACCCAGTACTTC.

V usage is TRBV2 and J usage is TRBJ2-1; 8 nucleotides align to TRBD2. Losses at the gene ends were 6 bases for V and 7 bases for J; bases not matched to a gene: 14. This CDR3 is 16 amino acids long. Germline loops: CDR1 SNHLY, CDR2 FYNNEI. The CDR3 DNA sequence: TGTGCCAGCAGCGCACGGTTTGCGGGGGGACAAAATGAGCAGTTCTTC. Amino acids: CASSARFAGGQNEQFF.

The V call is TRBV7-2, the J call TRBJ2-5; 7 nucleotides match TRBD2. CDR1 is SGHTA, CDR2 FQGNSA, per germline. The CDR3 has 15 residues. J gave up 4 bases and V 4 bases, and 9 bases lay outside the gene matches. Here the CDR3 reads CASSSGHPGGETQYF. The DNA for the CDR3 is TGTGCCAGCAGCTCCGGACACCCGGGGGGAGAGACCCAGTACTTC.

The V gene is TRBV7-2, the J gene TRBJ2-5; 7 nucleotides agree with TRBD2. Trimming took 7 bases from V and 5 from J; bases not matched to a gene: 10. The CDR3 loop spans 14 amino acids. Per the germline V gene, CDR1 is SGHTA and CDR2 is FQGNSA. CDR3 residues: CASTGGDLWETQYF. The CDR3 nucleotides read TGTGCCAGCACTGGGGGGGACCTTTGGGAGACCCAGTACTTC. Supplemented by reference TRBV7-2 and TRBJ2-5, the full variable domain reads GAGVSQSPSNKVTEKGKDVELRCDPISGHTALYWYRQSLGQGLEFLIYFQGNSAPDKSGLPSDRFSAERTGGSVSTLTIQRTQQEDSAVYLCASTGGDLWETQYFGPGTRLLVL.

This clonotype was detected a few times. This rearrangement joins TRBV7-2 to TRBJ1-2, with D perhaps matching TRBD1 (5 bases). Trimming took 1 base from V and 7 from J, leaving 13 bases between them. The CDR3 runs to 14 residues. The V gene's germline CDR1 is SGHTA and CDR2 FQGNSA. The CDR3 nucleotides read TGTGCCAGCAGCTTAGAGCAGGGTATCATTGGCTACACCTTC. The encoded protein is CASSLEQGIIGYTF.

This clonotype has a handful of counts. The chain carries TRBV12-3 or TRBV12-4 and TRBJ1-5, with D unclear. The CDR3 extends over 11 amino acids. The germline V and J ends were trimmed by 6 bases and 9 bases, with 9 bases remaining between them. Written as DNA, the CDR3 is TGTGCCAGCAGGGAGGAGGGGCCCCAGCATTTT. Translating it yields CASREEGPQHF.